This T cell receptor beta chain was retrieved from a study of blood T cell repertoires in COVID-19. The wider study: The study drew acute and convalescent COVID-19 samples from the United States, Italy and Spain. In each case, the material was cDNA or gDNA derived from T cells, B-cell-depleted T cells, or PBMCs.

The CDR3 extends over 15 amino acids. Germline CDR1 reads SEHNR; CDR2 reads FQNEAQ (reference sequence). V lost 5 bases to trimming and J lost 2 bases; unmatched junction nucleotides: 3. This clone was counted once. Original methodology: Amplification of reference gene primers provided the estimated nucleated cell counts. The data were produced by immunoSEQ multiplex PCR, yet TCRdb's version contains in-frame clones alone and is incomplete. The DNA was the basis for D and trimming; V, J and clone size are from that table. In the table there are around 300,000 clones, around 86% of which are singletons.

Source material: peripheral blood. This TCR derives from a man aged 50-60 years with acute or convalescent COVID-19. The rearrangement joins TRBV7-9 to TRBJ2-1, with 10 nucleotides matching TRBD2. CDR3: CASSISGGTYNEQFF. In DNA, the CDR3 is TGTGCCAGCAGCATTAGCGGGGGGACCTACAATGAGCAGTTCTTC. Filled out from reference TRBV7-9 and TRBJ2-1, the complete variable domain reads DTGVSQNPRHKITKRGQNVTFRCDPISEHNRLYWYRQTLGQGPEFLTYFQNEAQLEKSRLLSDRFSAERPKGSFSTLEIQRTEQGDSAMYLCASSISGGTYNEQFFGPGTRLTVL.